These 25 T cell receptor beta chains came from one sample sequenced in a study of shared clonotypes between healthy human individuals. Terminally differentiated effector memory CD45RA+ cells were left out of the naive CD8 fraction, which was CD45RO-negative and positively selected for CCR7. Some clones are missing from TCRdb's copy, which holds only in-frame ones; the method was immunoSEQ multiplex PCR. In the table there are hundreds of thousands of clones, roughly 92% of which are singletons. The sequencing sample was made of naive CD8+ T cells sorted from blood. The receptor set was obtained from a man younger than 45 in good health.

This rearrangement joins TRBV5-1 to TRBJ2-7, with 7 bases matching TRBD2. From germline, CDR1 is SGHRS and CDR2 YFSETQ. With 4 bases clipped from V and 0 bases from J, the junction kept 10 bases outside the gene matches. The CDR3 is 16 residues long. The DNA for the CDR3 is TGCGCCAGCAGCCCCACTGCGCGGGAGAACTCCTACGAGCAGTACTTC. Amino acid sequence: CASSPTARENSYEQYF.

The chain combines TRBV11-2 with TRBJ2-1, with D possibly matching TRBD1 (5 bases). The CDR3 spans 14 residues. Between the trimmed V and J ends, which lost 4 bases and 5 bases, there was a span of 12 bases. CDR1 is SGHAT, CDR2 FQNNGV, per germline. CDR3 nucleotide sequence: TGTGCCAGCAGCTCCGAACAGGAAAACAATGAGCAGTTCTTC. Translation: CASSSEQENNEQFF.

DNA of the CDR3: TGTGCCAGTAGTATGGCGGGATCCACCTACAATGAGCAGTTCTTC. Translated, it gives CASSMAGSTYNEQFF. The rearrangement links TRBV19 to TRBJ2-1, with TRBD2 as a possible D gene (6 bases). V lost 3 bases and J 2 bases, leaving 11 bases between the germline ends. The CDR3 extends over 15 amino acids. Germline values: CDR1 LNHDA, CDR2 SQIVND (reference sequence).

The chain links TRBV29-1 to TRBJ2-1; D is unresolved. The CDR3 is 13 residues long. V dropped 0 bases and J dropped 4 bases, with 7 bases sitting between them. The germline V gene encodes CDR1 SQVTM and CDR2 ANQGSEA. The CDR3 nucleotides are TGCAGCGTTGAAGAATGGAGTTACAATGAGCAGTTCTTC. It yields the protein CSVEEWSYNEQFF.

This chain joins TRBV10-2 and TRBJ1-5; the D gene is possibly TRBD1 (6 bases). The CDR3 covers 15 residues. V was trimmed by 1 base and J by 4 bases, leaving 11 bases between them. Germline lookup yields CDR1 WSHSY and CDR2 SAAADI. The CDR3 reads CASSEFDRSNQPQHF. DNA for the CDR3: TGCGCCAGCAGTGAGTTTGACAGGTCTAATCAGCCCCAGCATTTT.

V gene TRBV20-1 combines with J gene TRBJ2-7; TRBD2 aligns across 7 bases. The CDR3 extends over 11 amino acids. The germline V gene encodes CDR1 DFQATT and CDR2 SNEGSKA (reference sequence). With 6 bases clipped from V and 4 bases from J, the junction kept 3 bases outside the gene matches. For the CDR3, the DNA is TGCAGTGCGTGGGAGGGGTACGAGCAGTACTTC. Translating gives CSAWEGYEQYF.

With regard to this clone: Other DNA sequences within the sample encode an identical CDR3. The chain has TRBV27 and TRBJ2-2; TRBD1 might be the D (6 bases). This CDR3 is 14 amino acids long. The germline gives CDR1 MNHEY, CDR2 SMNVEV (reference sequence). V dropped 3 bases and J dropped 4 bases, with 9 bases sitting between them. CDR3 nucleotide sequence: TGTGCCAGCAGTTTCCCAGGGGTCACCGGGGAGCTGTTTTTT. The encoded protein is CASSFPGVTGELFF.

The chain uses TRBV27 and TRBJ2-1; D is unclear. Germline values: CDR1 MNHEY, CDR2 SMNVEV (reference sequence). The CDR3 has 15 amino acids. Trimming shortened V by 5 bases and J by 7 bases, and 18 bases separated the two germline ends. The CDR3 region has the DNA TGTGCCAGCAGTCCTGAAGGAGCCTGGCAGAATGAGCAGTTCTTC. Its translation: CASSPEGAWQNEQFF.

This clone has ten or more counts. The V and J genes are TRBV29-1 and TRBJ2-7; D call uncertain. The CDR3 runs to 14 residues. In germline, CDR1 is SQVTM, CDR2 ANQGSEA. V lost 7 bases and J lost 0, with 16 bases in between. The CDR3 DNA reads TGCAGCGCCCTTACAACTGCAAGCTCCTACGAGCAGTACTTC. It yields the protein CSALTTASSYEQYF.

In its sample, this clone was seen a few times. The chain recombines TRBV10-1 with TRBJ1-2; the D is unclear. The ends were cut back, 9 bases at V and 8 bases at J, with 19 bases in the middle. Germline lookup yields CDR1 WNHNN and CDR2 SYGVQD (reference sequence). This CDR3 has 13 amino acids. CDR3 DNA: TGCGCCAGGATTTTCCCCCCGGGGAAGGGCTACACCTTC. Protein: CARIFPPGKGYTF.

The chain combines TRBV9 with TRBJ2-2; no clear D. CDR1 SGDLS and CDR2 YYNGEE come from the germline V gene. Between the trimmed V and J ends, which lost 0 bases and 2 bases, there was a span of 11 bases. The CDR3 is 16 amino acids. CDR3 in DNA: TGTGCCAGCAGCGTAGATTGGTTGCCCAACACCGGGGAGCTGTTTTTT. The encoded protein is CASSVDWLPNTGELFF. The full variable domain, completed using reference TRBV9 and TRBJ2-2, is DSGVTQTPKHLITATGQRVTLRCSPRSGDLSVYWYQQSLDQGLQFLIQYYNGEERAKGNILERFSAQQFPDLHSELNLSSLELGDSALYFCASSVDWLPNTGELFFGEGSRLTVL.

The CDR3 reads CASSVPSWAPTNTGELFF. For the CDR3, the DNA is TGTGCCAGCAGCGTCCCCTCCTGGGCACCTACGAACACCGGGGAGCTGTTTTTT. This rearrangement joins TRBV7-9 to TRBJ2-2; D gene uncertain. From germline, CDR1 is SEHNR and CDR2 FQNEAQ (reference sequence). The V end lost 5 bases, the J end lost 0 bases, and 19 bases lay between the germline ends. CDR3 length equals 18 residues.

V gene TRBV2 combines with J gene TRBJ1-1; TRBD1 might be the D (5 bases). Germline-derived CDR1 and CDR2 are SNHLY and FYNNEI. Deletions cut 3 bases from V and 0 bases from J, with 17 bases between. The CDR3 extends over 17 amino acids. The CDR3 DNA reads TGTGCCAGCAGTGAGGGACGGGCCTCCAAGATGAACACTGAAGCTTTCTTT. This gives the protein CASSEGRASKMNTEAFF.

The chain uses TRBV6-6 and TRBJ1-4; D may be TRBD1 (6 bases). Trimming removed 4 bases at V and 4 bases at J, with 13 bases between. This CDR3 contains 15 residues. CDR1 and CDR2 (germline): MNHNY, SVGAGI (reference sequence). The CDR3 region is CASSSGQRLNEKLFF. The CDR3 nucleotides are TGTGCCAGCAGTTCCGGACAGCGACTTAATGAAAAACTGTTTTTT.

For this clone: Other DNA sequences in the sample encode the same CDR3. V is TRBV7-9 and J is TRBJ2-1; D may match TRBD1 or TRBD2 (5 bases each). CDR3 length: 12 amino acids. The germline CDR1 and CDR2 sequences are SEHNR and FQNEAQ (reference sequence). V lost 4 bases and J lost 4, with 5 bases in between. CDR3 coding DNA: TGTGCCAGCAGCTGGGGGTACAATGAGCAGTTCTTC. Encoded protein: CASSWGYNEQFF.

This clone was seen a single time. The chain carries TRBV11-2 and TRBJ2-2; the D gene could be TRBD1 or TRBD2 (7 bases each). The CDR3 contains 14 residues. CDR1 SGHAT and CDR2 FQNNGV come from the germline V gene. V was clipped by 4 bases and J by 4 bases, with 10 bases between them. CDR3 DNA: TGTGCCAGCAGCTCCAGGGGGGGCACCGGGGAGCTGTTTTTT. Translating it yields CASSSRGGTGELFF.

The gene calls are TRBV5-5 and TRBJ1-5; D gene uncertain. Germline V gene lookup returns CDR1 SGHKS and CDR2 YYEKEE (reference sequence). V was trimmed by 4 bases and J by 0 bases, leaving 8 bases between them. This CDR3 has 14 amino acids. The CDR3 loop reads CASSPQSSNQPQHF. In DNA form, the CDR3 reads TGTGCCAGCAGCCCACAATCTAGCAATCAGCCCCAGCATTTT.

This chain uses TRBV7-9 with TRBJ2-7; 7 bases match TRBD1. The germline CDR1 and CDR2 sequences are SEHNR and FQNEAQ (reference sequence). This CDR3 contains 14 residues. Trimming removed 6 bases from V and 8 bases from J; junction bases left unmatched: 13. The CDR3 DNA reads TGTGCCAGCAGTTCCCCGGGACAGCCACGACAGCAGTACTTC. Protein: CASSSPGQPRQQYF.

The chain has TRBV25-1 and TRBJ2-3; perhaps TRBD1 as D (6 bases). The CDR3 sequence is 15 residues long. Trimming shortened V by 8 bases and J by 4 bases, and 19 bases separated the two germline ends. Germline V gene data show CDR1 as MGHDK and CDR2 as SYGVNS. CDR3 sequence: CASRPRGLLADTQYF. The CDR3 DNA follows: TGTGCCAGCCGCCCAAGGGGGTTGTTGGCAGATACGCAGTATTTT.

This rearrangement joins TRBV29-1 to TRBJ1-1, with unresolved D. There are 12 residues in the CDR3. Germline-derived CDR1 and CDR2 are SQVTM and ANQGSEA. The ends were cut back, 4 bases at V and 1 base at J, with 7 bases in the middle. CDR3 DNA: TGCAGCGTTGCTACAGAGAACACTGAAGCTTTCTTT. Amino acid sequence: CSVATENTEAFF.

The chain joins TRBV7-7 to TRBJ2-5; D possibly corresponds to TRBD2 (7 bases). The CDR3 runs to 15 residues. The germline V gene encodes CDR1 SSHAT and CDR2 FNYEAQ (reference sequence). Trimming removed 1 base from V and 4 bases from J, with 13 bases in between. The chain's CDR3 is CASSLDGGGGETQYF. The DNA for the CDR3 is TGTGCCAGCAGCTTAGATGGGGGAGGGGGAGAGACCCAGTACTTC.

Turning to this clone: A far larger clone is one nucleotide away, so this likely arose from a read error. This sequence joins TRBV7-6 and TRBJ2-7; maybe TRBD2 (6 bases). CDR1 and CDR2 from the germline V gene are SGHVS and FNYEAQ. The CDR3 spans 13 residues. The CDR3 is CPSSFSGAGEQYF. The CDR3 nucleotides are TGTCCCAGCAGCTTCTCGGGAGCGGGCGAGCAGTACTTC.

This chain uses TRBV29-1 with TRBJ2-1; D gene uncertain. CDR1 is SQVTM and CDR2 is ANQGSEA in the germline V gene. Trimming pared 7 bases from V and 9 bases from J, leaving 16 bases between. The CDR3 sequence is 12 residues long. This CDR3 is CSAYIGPLEQFF. In nucleotides, the CDR3 is TGCAGCGCCTATATCGGGCCTCTTGAGCAGTTCTTC.

The CDR3 coding sequence is TGTGCCAGCAGCCACGACTACGGAGCTTTCTTT. Its translation: CASSHDYGAFF. This chain joins TRBV7-9 and TRBJ1-1; D is unresolved. CDR3 length: 11 residues. CDR1 and CDR2 from the germline V gene are SEHNR and FQNEAQ (reference sequence). Trimming removed 5 bases from V and 10 bases from J, with 11 bases in between.

CDR3 sequence (DNA): TGCGCCAGCAGCCCATCCGGGACCATCAATCAGCCCCAGCATTTT. Translated, it gives CASSPSGTINQPQHF. V gene TRBV4-1 combines with J gene TRBJ1-5, with a weak D call TRBD1 (5 bases). V lost 4 bases to trimming and J lost 3 bases, with 13 bases between them. Per the germline V gene, CDR1 is MGHRA and CDR2 is YSYEKL. The CDR3 runs to 15 residues.